One sample yielded the 2 T cell receptor beta chains listed below, sequenced in a study of OX40 agonist ivuxolimab in advanced cancers. Libraries were prepared by immunoSEQ multiplex PCR; TCRdb keeps only in-frame clonotypes and omits some of them. The sample consists of tens of thousands of clones, roughly nine tenths of them appearing once. The material was CD4+ or CD8+ T cells sorted from blood, obtained in a trial of the OX40 agonist ivuxolimab. These receptors all come from an adult with an advanced solid tumor such as melanoma, head and neck, liver or kidney cancer.

The chain has TRBV29-1 and TRBJ2-5; 11 bases align to TRBD2. The V segment lost 4 bases and the J segment 7 bases; nucleotides outside the gene matches: 8. The length of the CDR3 is 14 residues. The germline V gene has CDR1 SQVTM and CDR2 ANQGSEA. The CDR3 DNA sequence: TGCAGCGTTGCTACTAGCGGGGGTACAGGGACCCAGTACTTC. As protein: CSVATSGGTGTQYF.

The count of this clone is one. V gene TRBV4-1 combines with J gene TRBJ2-1; 7 bases fit TRBD1. This CDR3 has 15 residues. Germline CDR1 MGHRA, CDR2 YSYEKL. Unmatched junction bases numbered 11, after V lost 6 bases and J lost 6 bases. In DNA, the CDR3 is TGCGCCAGCAGTCACAGACAGGGCCCCGGCAATGAGCAGTTCTTC. The encoded protein is CASSHRQGPGNEQFF.